The clone carrying this TCR beta chain was observed a handful of times. The data originate from a study of T cells in Graves' hyperthyroidism and ophthalmopathy. This CDR3 comprises 16 residues. Losses at the gene ends were 0 bases for V and 0 bases for J; bases not matched to a gene: 3. CDR1 is SGDLS, CDR2 YYNGEE, per germline. Blood was sampled at initial diagnosis of hyperthyroidism, prior to onset of any ophthalmopathy symptoms. What was amplified from RNA transcripts were TCR beta CDR3 regions. HTBI primers drove first-round RT-PCR of the TCR CDR3. TCRdb fed the multiplex PCR reads into MiXCR, producing one record per CDR3 protein. The sample holds around 400,000 distinct CDR3 sequences; about a sixth are singletons and the top ten take 28%.

This clonotype originated in a woman under 30 with Graves' hyperthyroidism that later progressed to Graves' ophthalmopathy. The sequencing input was blood. J is TRBJ2-1 and V is TRBV9; 7 bases line up with TRBD1. The CDR3 DNA sequence: TGTGCCAGCAGCGTAGTAGGGGACAGCTCCTACAATGAGCAGTTCTTC. Translation: CASSVVGDSSYNEQFF.